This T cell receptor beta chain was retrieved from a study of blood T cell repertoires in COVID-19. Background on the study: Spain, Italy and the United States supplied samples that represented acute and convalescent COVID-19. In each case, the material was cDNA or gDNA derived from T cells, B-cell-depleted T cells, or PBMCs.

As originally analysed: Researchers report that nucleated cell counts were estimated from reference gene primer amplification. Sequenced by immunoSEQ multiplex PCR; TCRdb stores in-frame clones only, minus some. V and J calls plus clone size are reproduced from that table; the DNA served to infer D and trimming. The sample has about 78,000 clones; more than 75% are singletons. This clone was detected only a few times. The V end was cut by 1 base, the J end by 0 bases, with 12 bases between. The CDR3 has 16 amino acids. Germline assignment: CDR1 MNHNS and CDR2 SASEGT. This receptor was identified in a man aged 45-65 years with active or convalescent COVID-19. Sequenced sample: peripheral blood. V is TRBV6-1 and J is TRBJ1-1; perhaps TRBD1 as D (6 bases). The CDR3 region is CASSEEYGGMNTEAFF. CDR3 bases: TGTGCCAGCAGTGAAGAGTATGGGGGCATGAACACTGAAGCTTTCTTT.